This T cell receptor beta chain is drawn from a study of graft-versus-host responses after intestinal transplantation. Study-level information: Those transplanted obtained multivisceral, liver-intestinal, or isolated intestinal grafts. The recipients all started with anti-thymocyte globulin induction and then took tacrolimus and steroids for two to four years. Study conclusions and caveats: Recipient marrow showed GvH clones, some seen first in ileum or blood.

Assay used: immunoSEQ multiplex PCR; TCRdb lists only in-frame clones, some missing. The sample holds approximately 110,000 clones, around 94% seen once. A word on this clone: Antigen: not known.

CDR3 length: 15 residues. V lost 6 bases and J lost 3, with 15 bases in between. Per germline, CDR1 MDHEN and CDR2 SYDVKM. Here the sequenced sample was unstimulated CD4+ T cells sorted from spleen or lymph node cells, taken before transplant. The sequence was obtained from a human donor who was the organ donor for an intestinal transplant. V and J are TRBV28 and TRBJ1-5; possible D gene TRBD1, 6 bases. This CDR3 reads CASRLGGRVNQPQHF. The CDR3 DNA reads as TGTGCCAGCAGGCTGGGGGGGCGCGTCAATCAGCCCCAGCATTTT.